The T cell receptor (beta chain) under discussion was sequenced for a study of T cell responses to AZD1222 COVID-19 vaccine. The germline V and J ends were trimmed by 1 base and 6 bases, with 11 bases remaining between them. The germline gives CDR1 SEHNR, CDR2 FQNEAQ (reference sequence). The CDR3 spans 14 residues. The protocol was immunoSEQ multiplex PCR, while the TCRdb copy is restricted to in-frame clones and leaves out a portion. The top ten hold around 8% of the sample, which has nearly 95,000 clones, 90% seen once. This chain connects TRBV7-9 to TRBJ2-3; D is possibly TRBD2 (6 bases). The sequences come from peripheral blood, collected on day 0 of AZD1222 vaccination. The clonotype comes from an adult in good health. CDR3 nucleotides: TGTGCCAGCAGCTTAGGGGACTTAACGGATACGCAGTATTTT. Amino acid sequence: CASSLGDLTDTQYF.